The present entry profiles one TCR beta chain with its context. This CDR3 region has 17 residues. The V gene end was trimmed by 4 bases and the J gene end by 4 bases; junction bases not matched to a gene: 10. The germline V gene has CDR1 SGHTA and CDR2 FQGTGA. The data were taken from a study of cytomegalovirus exposure and HLA in healthy donors. Primers included in the PCR were 60 Vbeta and 13 Jbeta primers. Clones were sequenced by immunoSEQ multiplex PCR, and TCRdb holds only the in-frame ones, with some missing. The top ten hold approximately 2.9% of the sample, which has roughly 57,000 clones, 82% seen once.

Material: PBMCs. The clonotype comes from a man between 45 and 60 years old in good health and CMV-seronegative. The chain employs TRBV7-3 and TRBJ2-2; 9 bases align to TRBD1. CDR3 bases: TGTGCCAGCAGCTCAGCGCGGACAGGGGCGGGCACCGGGGAGCTGTTTTTT. Translation: CASSSARTGAGTGELFF.